Sequencing of this T cell receptor beta chain was carried out in a study of early T cells in non-severe SARS-CoV-2 infection. Study as a whole: Sequencing input comprised bulk RNA from unsorted whole blood; chain pairing was not available.

Individual cDNA molecules received unique molecular identifiers during library preparation. TCRdb used MiXCR to reprocess the 5' RACE reads, holding one entry per CDR3 protein. Of 40,000 to 50,000 distinct CDR3 sequences listed, over 10% were seen once; the top ten hold roughly a tenth. The receptor was derived from an adult who was a healthcare worker with PCR-confirmed SARS-CoV-2 infection or an uninfected control (not recorded which). Material for sequencing was whole blood.

CDR3 sequence reads: CASSFGNTIYF. The CDR3 region has the DNA TGTGCCAGCAGTTTTGGAAACACCATATATTTT. The V gene is TRBV28, the J gene TRBJ1-3; D is undetermined. V was cut by 3 bases and J by 3 bases, with 0 bases left in between. The CDR3 consists of 11 residues. Germline V gene lookup returns CDR1 MDHEN and CDR2 SYDVKM.